Shown below are 30 T cell receptor beta chains from a single sample sequenced in a study of T-cell memory formation after mild COVID-19. Via MiXCR, TCRdb re-called the 5' RACE reads, giving one row per CDR3 protein. The profile covers about 470,000 distinct CDR3 sequences, with over 15% appearing a single time and 10% to 15% taken by the ten largest. The source material was PBMCs or a T cell subset sorted from them (not recorded which). These receptor sequences come from an adult woman who had mild COVID-19 (a few samples of this study predate the infection). Cell type and time point are not known.

This clonotype was detected a few times. The chain uses TRBV30 and TRBJ1-1; tentatively, D is TRBD1 (5 bases). The ends were cut back, 3 bases at V and 3 bases at J, with 20 bases in the middle. The CDR3 is made up of 16 amino acids. Germline V gene lookup returns CDR1 GTSNPN and CDR2 SVGIG (reference sequence). The CDR3 nucleotides read TGTGCCTGGAGCCTACGGGGCAGTTCTCTATACACTGAAGCTTTCTTT. Amino acids: CAWSLRGSSLYTEAFF.

The chain recombines TRBV9 with TRBJ2-7, with TRBD2 matching over 10 bases. The CDR3 extends over 15 amino acids. V shed 4 bases, J shed 2 bases, and the junction held 6 bases outside the gene matches. The germline gives CDR1 SGDLS, CDR2 YYNGEE. The CDR3 DNA reads TGTGCCAGCAGCTCCCCCCTAGCGGGAGCCTACGAGCAGTACTTC. As protein: CASSSPLAGAYEQYF.

The V gene is TRBV7-9, the J gene TRBJ2-1; 10 nucleotides line up with TRBD2. In germline, CDR1 is SEHNR, CDR2 FQNEAQ (reference sequence). This CDR3 region has 15 residues. With 6 bases clipped from V and 2 bases from J, the junction kept 4 bases outside the gene matches. The CDR3 DNA sequence: TGTGCCAGCAGTTCTAGCGGGAGACCCTACAATGAGCAGTTCTTC. Translated, it gives CASSSSGRPYNEQFF.

This clonotype was recorded a few times. This chain links TRBV6-5 with TRBJ2-7; perhaps TRBD2 as D (7 bases). Germline V CDR1 and CDR2: MNHEY, SVGAGI. The CDR3 runs 18 residues. V was clipped by 0 bases and J by 2 bases, with 20 bases between them. CDR3 sequence (DNA): TGTGCCAGCAGTTACTCTTCCCGTGGGGGCGGGAGCCCCTACGAGCAGTACTTC. Protein sequence: CASSYSSRGGGSPYEQYF.

The gene calls are TRBV2 and TRBJ2-2, with 8 bases fitting TRBD1. CDR1 is SNHLY, CDR2 FYNNEI, per germline. The V gene end was trimmed by 2 bases and the J gene end by 3 bases; junction bases not matched to a gene: 5. The CDR3 length is 16 residues. The CDR3 reads CASSEMDRAYTGELFF. The DNA for the CDR3 is TGTGCCAGCAGTGAAATGGACAGGGCGTACACCGGGGAGCTGTTTTTT.

This clonotype was picked up a small number of times. This chain links TRBV6-2 or TRBV6-3 with TRBJ2-2, with TRBD1 as a possible D gene (5 bases). This CDR3 has 17 residues. V lost 4 bases and J 6 bases, leaving 21 bases between the germline ends. From germline, CDR1 is MNHEY and CDR2 SVGEGT. The CDR3 region has the DNA TGTGCCAGCAGTTTTCCCCCGACAGTGGCCATCTCCGGGGAGCTGTTTTTT. Protein sequence: CASSFPPTVAISGELFF.

In this sample, this clonotype turned up many times. This rearrangement joins TRBV11-3 to TRBJ2-5; the D gene is possibly TRBD2 (7 bases). Trimming stripped 5 bases from V and 5 bases from J, with 21 bases between. The CDR3 covers 16 residues. CDR1 and CDR2 (germline): SGHNT, YENEEA. CDR3 bases: TGTGCCAGCAGCCCACTGGGGGGGCTGAGAGGGGAGACCCAGTACTTC. It encodes CASSPLGGLRGETQYF.

The CDR3 here is CSATQGIEQYF. CDR3 bases: TGCAGTGCTACCCAGGGGATCGAGCAGTACTTC. The chain recombines TRBV20-1 with TRBJ2-7, with D perhaps TRBD1 (6 bases). V dropped 4 bases and J dropped 6 bases, with 10 bases sitting between them. Germline CDR1 is DFQATT and CDR2 is SNEGSKA (reference sequence). This CDR3 comprises 11 residues.

This clonotype appeared a few times. The chain couples TRBV21-1 to TRBJ2-4; the D call of TRBD1 is as the table states it, not checked on the DNA. TRBV21-1 is assigned pseudogene status. The CDR3 is made up of 13 amino acids. This CDR3 reads CASARGRGNIQYF. The CDR3 nucleotides are TGTGCCAGCGCCCGGGGTCGGGGAAACATTCAGTACTTC.

This chain links TRBV15 with TRBJ1-2; D is unclear. V was clipped by 3 bases and J by 2 bases, with 10 bases between them. This CDR3 comprises 14 residues. Per germline, CDR1 LNHNV and CDR2 YYDKDF (reference sequence). CDR3 region: CATSSQLDNYGYTF. In nucleotides, the CDR3 is TGTGCCACCAGCAGCCAACTAGACAACTATGGCTACACCTTC. The whole variable domain, filled in from reference TRBV15 and TRBJ1-2, reads DAMVIQNPRYQVTQFGKPVTLSCSQTLNHNVMYWYQQKSSQAPKLLFHYYDKDFNNEADTPDNFQSRRPNTSFCFLDIRSPGLGDTAMYLCATSSQLDNYGYTFGSGTRLTVV.

The rearrangement links TRBV3-1 to TRBJ2-7; TRBD1 aligns across 10 bases. Germline-derived CDR1 and CDR2 are LGHDT and YNNKEL (reference sequence). This CDR3 is 16 amino acids long. V lost 5 bases, J lost 5 bases, and 12 bases stayed unmatched. The DNA for the CDR3 is TGTGCCAGCAGCAGCAATAAGGGACAGGGGATCAACGAGCAGTACTTC. It translates to CASSSNKGQGINEQYF.

This clonotype is a singleton in its sample. The chain uses TRBV7-6 and TRBJ2-7, with 10 nucleotides matching TRBD2. CDR1 is SGHVS, CDR2 FNYEAQ, per germline. The CDR3 extends over 16 amino acids. Losses at the gene ends were 1 base for V and 2 bases for J; bases not matched to a gene: 5. The CDR3 sequence: CASSLGSSGGAYEQYF. Written as DNA, the CDR3 is TGTGCCAGCAGCTTAGGTTCTAGCGGGGGTGCCTACGAGCAGTACTTC. Looking up the rest from reference TRBV7-6 and TRBJ2-7 gives the full variable domain: GAGVSQSPRYKVTKRGQDVALRCDPISGHVSLYWYRQALGQGPEFLTYFNYEAQQDKSGLPNDRFSAERPEGSISTLTIQRTEQRDSAMYRCASSLGSSGGAYEQYFGPGTRLTVT.

This clonotype was observed a few times. CDR3 region: CASSLDQTGRNYGYTF. The CDR3 DNA reads TGTGCCAGCAGCTTAGACCAGACAGGGCGAAACTATGGCTACACCTTC. V is TRBV11-3 and J is TRBJ1-2; 7 bases match TRBD1. Per the germline V gene, CDR1 is SGHNT and CDR2 is YENEEA. The CDR3 consists of 16 residues. After removal of 0 bases from V and 2 bases from J, the junction contained 6 bases not matched to a gene. The whole variable domain, remainder taken from reference TRBV11-3 and TRBJ1-2, is EAGVVQSPRYKIIEKKQPVAFWCNPISGHNTLYWYLQNLGQGPELLIRYENEEAVDDSQLPKDRFSAERLKGVDSTLKIQPAELGDSAVYLCASSLDQTGRNYGYTFGSGTRLTVV.

Only one count was recorded for this clonotype. The chain joins TRBV15 to TRBJ1-1; the match to TRBD1 covers 9 bases. J lost 3 bases, V lost 2 bases, and 4 bases had no gene match. This CDR3 comprises 15 residues. The germline V gene has CDR1 LNHNV and CDR2 YYDKDF (reference sequence). CDR3 in amino acids: CATSRHRGLDTEAFF. The DNA for the CDR3 is TGTGCCACCAGCAGACACAGGGGGCTAGACACTGAAGCTTTCTTT.

This clonotype was counted between two and nine times. This sequence joins TRBV9 and TRBJ2-3, with D perhaps TRBD2 (6 bases). CDR3 length equals 15 residues. CDR1 and CDR2 (germline): SGDLS, YYNGEE. Trimming removed 4 bases at V and 1 base at J, with 13 bases between. CDR3 nucleotide sequence: TGTGCCAGCAGCCGGGACTTCCCTGGCACAGATACGCAGTATTTT. As protein: CASSRDFPGTDTQYF.

The chain couples TRBV19 to TRBJ1-2; D gene ambiguous. CDR3 length: 14 residues. Germline CDR1 reads LNHDA; CDR2 reads SQIVND (reference sequence). Trimming removed 7 bases at V and 5 bases at J, with 17 bases between. The CDR3 spells CASNALGSPYGYTF. The CDR3 DNA reads TGTGCCAGTAACGCACTGGGCTCTCCATATGGCTACACCTTC. The variable domain in full, with the rest retrieved from reference TRBV19 and TRBJ1-2, is DGGITQSPKYLFRKEGQNVTLSCEQNLNHDAMYWYRQDPGQGLRLIYYSQIVNDFQKGDIAEGYSVSREKKESFPLTVTSAQKNPTAFYLCASNALGSPYGYTFGSGTRLTVV.

The DNA of the CDR3 is TGTGCCAGCAGCCGGAGACAATACAATGAGCAGTTCTTC. Translation gives CASSRRQYNEQFF. V is TRBV9 and J is TRBJ2-1; D not resolved. Germline assignment: CDR1 SGDLS and CDR2 YYNGEE. The CDR3 contains 13 residues. V shed 4 bases and J shed 4 bases, with 9 bases lying between them.

This clonotype was seen only a few times. This chain uses TRBV20-1 with TRBJ2-1; 7 bases are a match to TRBD2. J lost 0 bases, V lost 0 bases, and 5 bases had no gene match. In germline, CDR1 is DFQATT, CDR2 SNEGSKA (reference sequence). The CDR3 consists of 16 residues. The CDR3 DNA follows: TGCAGTGCTAGAGAGGGGCGGGGGAGCTCCTACAATGAGCAGTTCTTC. The encoded protein is CSAREGRGSSYNEQFF.

The gene calls are TRBV6-5 and TRBJ2-3; D unresolved. V was shortened by 2 bases and J by 3 bases, with 6 bases between the two germline ends. This CDR3 is built from 13 residues. Germline V CDR1 and CDR2: MNHEY, SVGAGI. The CDR3 nucleotides are TGTGCCAGCAGTTACGTGAGGACAGATACGCAGTATTTT. Its protein is CASSYVRTDTQYF.

This clonotype has a handful of counts. The chain links TRBV4-2 to TRBJ2-5; D gene uncertain. This CDR3 spans 16 amino acids. Germline V gene data show CDR1 as LGHNA and CDR2 as YNFKEQ. V was trimmed by 1 base and J by 2 bases, leaving 14 bases between them. CDR3 sequence reads: CASSQGTSYGQETQYF. The CDR3 nucleotides read TGTGCCAGCAGCCAAGGTACCTCGTATGGGCAAGAGACCCAGTACTTC.

This chain joins TRBV18 and TRBJ2-1, with 8 bases fitting TRBD1. Germline V gene sequence: CDR1 KGHSH, CDR2 LQKENI. J lost 9 bases, V lost 2 bases, and 18 bases had no gene match. The CDR3 sequence is 18 residues long. This chain's CDR3 is CASSPMLSGQGWLPEQFF. As DNA, the CDR3 is TGTGCCAGCTCACCAATGCTAAGCGGACAGGGTTGGCTCCCTGAGCAGTTCTTC.

In this sample, this clonotype turned up many times. The chain couples TRBV7-2 to TRBJ2-1; 8 bases agree with TRBD1. CDR1 and CDR2 from the germline V gene are SGHTA and FQGNSA. CDR3 length equals 15 residues. Losses at the gene ends were 6 bases for V and 1 base for J; bases not matched to a gene: 5. CDR3 coding DNA: TGTGCCAGCAGTTTTGACAGGGGTTCCTACAATGAGCAGTTCTTC. Encoded protein: CASSFDRGSYNEQFF.

This clonotype was seen a handful of times. The J gene is TRBJ2-7, the V gene TRBV15, with a weak D call TRBD1 (5 bases). This CDR3 region has 16 residues. Germline-derived CDR1 and CDR2 are LNHNV and YYDKDF (reference sequence). V dropped 5 bases and J dropped 3 bases, with 20 bases sitting between them. CDR3: CATSGLDPPGIYEQYF. In nucleotides, the CDR3 is TGTGCCACCAGCGGTTTAGATCCCCCAGGGATCTACGAGCAGTACTTC.

V is TRBV20-1 and J is TRBJ2-3, with 12 bases aligning to TRBD2. With 1 base clipped from V and 4 bases from J, the junction kept 9 bases outside the gene matches. Germline CDR1 is DFQATT and CDR2 is SNEGSKA (reference sequence). The CDR3 is made up of 17 amino acids. In DNA form, the CDR3 reads TGCAGTGCTAGAGGGGATCTAGCGGGGGGGCTTCCAGATACGCAGTATTTT. Translation: CSARGDLAGGLPDTQYF.

The count of this clonotype is one. The chain is built from TRBV6-1 and TRBJ1-3; D possibly corresponds to TRBD1 (6 bases). This CDR3 is 13 amino acids long. CDR1 is MNHNS, CDR2 SASEGT, per germline. V was pared by 11 bases and J by 4 bases, with 15 bases between. As DNA, the CDR3 is TGTGCCGGGACTTCAGGGGCGGGAAACACCATATATTTT. It translates to CAGTSGAGNTIYF.

J is TRBJ2-7 and V is TRBV6-5; TRBD2 aligns across 7 bases. The CDR3 contains 15 residues. Germline V gene lookup returns CDR1 MNHEY and CDR2 SVGAGI. V was pared by 4 bases and J by 3 bases, with 9 bases of the junction left unmatched. The CDR3 bases are TGTGCCAGCAGTTCGAGTCGGACTAGGTACTACGAGCAGTACTTC. It specifies CASSSSRTRYYEQYF.

A remark on this clonotype: A junction end diverges from the germline sequence, so it may reflect a read error. The chain couples TRBV24-1 to TRBJ2-1; D is possibly TRBD2 (6 bases). The V gene's germline CDR1 is KGHDR and CDR2 SFDVKD. The CDR3 covers 13 residues. CDR3 DNA sequence: TGTGCCACCAGTGAGGGTCAGCGGACTATGCAGGTCTTC. It codes for CATSEGQRTMQVF.

The genes are TRBV24-1 and TRBJ1-1, with D possibly being TRBD1 (6 bases). V lost 7 bases and J lost 10, with 18 bases in between. CDR1 is KGHDR and CDR2 is SFDVKD in the germline V gene. This CDR3 has 13 amino acids. The CDR3 loop reads CATRSGAGSGAFF. Written as DNA, the CDR3 is TGTGCCACCAGATCGGGGGCTGGGTCGGGAGCTTTCTTT.

The CDR3 DNA reads TGTGCCAGCAGTCCCGGGACTTATTCCTACGAGCAGTACTTC. Its protein product is CASSPGTYSYEQYF. V is TRBV12-3 or TRBV12-4 and J is TRBJ2-7; D may be TRBD2 (6 bases). This CDR3 is built from 14 residues. Trimming cost V 5 bases and J 1 base, with 12 bases left between them.

This rearrangement joins TRBV4-1 to TRBJ2-5; weak D call: TRBD1 (5 bases). The CDR3 has 16 amino acids. Looked up from germline, CDR1 is MGHRA and CDR2 is YSYEKL. Trimming shortened V by 1 base and J by 1 base, and 13 bases separated the two germline ends. The chain's CDR3 is CASSQGLLGAQETQYF. The CDR3 DNA reads as TGCGCCAGCAGCCAAGGCCTCCTAGGGGCCCAAGAGACCCAGTACTTC.